The 29 T cell receptor beta chains reported below all come from one sample, sequenced in a study of CD4+ T cells in melanoma. Measured with immunoSEQ multiplex PCR; TCRdb has only the in-frame clones, and not every one. The repertoire holds about 14,000 clones, approximately 57% seen once, with about 14% in the top ten. Material: cells from a culture (not recorded whether cultured in vitro). The source of these receptors is a human donor with melanoma.

This clone has just a few counts. This chain connects TRBV7-9 to TRBJ2-1, with unresolved D. The CDR3 runs 13 residues. V lost 1 base to trimming and J lost 12 bases, with 13 bases between them. Per the germline V gene, CDR1 is SEHNR and CDR2 is FQNEAQ (reference sequence). The CDR3 DNA reads TGTGCCAGCAGCTTAGAAGCTAGGGTTTGGCAGTTCTTC. Its translation: CASSLEARVWQFF.

The chain uses TRBV6-6 and TRBJ1-2, with 10 bases matching TRBD1. CDR1 is MNHNY, CDR2 SVGAGI, per germline (reference sequence). The CDR3 has 15 residues. V trimming: 2 bases; J trimming: 4 bases; junction bases outside the gene matches: 4. CDR3 sequence: CASSYAGQGTYGYTF. For the CDR3, the DNA is TGTGCCAGCAGTTACGCGGGACAGGGGACCTATGGCTACACCTTC.

A few counts support this clone. V is TRBV21-1 and J is TRBJ1-6. TRBV21-1 is designated a pseudogene. The CDR3 covers 14 residues. CDR3 in DNA: TGTGCCAGCAGCGGTATGAGGCTTAATTCACCCCTCCACTTT. Translated: CASSGMRLNSPLHF.

The chain couples TRBV7-6 to TRBJ2-1; no definite D call. Deletions cut 0 bases from V and 1 base from J, with 13 bases between. The CDR3 has 17 residues. Germline CDR1 SGHVS, CDR2 FNYEAQ. CDR3 coding DNA: TGTGCCAGCAGCTTAGCCCAAGGGCTGGGGTCCTACAATGAGCAGTTCTTC. Translated, it gives CASSLAQGLGSYNEQFF.

The J gene is TRBJ2-7, the V gene TRBV25-1, with D unresolved. CDR3 length equals 12 residues. Per the germline V gene, CDR1 is MGHDK and CDR2 is SYGVNS. V shed 7 bases and J shed 6 bases, with 13 bases lying between them. The CDR3 is CASTPASGEQYF. In nucleotides, the CDR3 is TGTGCCAGCACGCCCGCCTCGGGCGAGCAGTACTTC.

This clone was observed a few times. V is TRBV20-1 and J is TRBJ2-5; TRBD1 matches 7 bases. CDR1 DFQATT and CDR2 SNEGSKA come from the germline V gene (reference sequence). With 5 bases clipped from V and 4 bases from J, the junction kept 1 base outside the gene matches. The CDR3 spans 11 residues. This CDR3 is CSAYRGETQYF. CDR3 in DNA: TGCAGTGCTTACAGGGGAGAGACCCAGTACTTC.

There are a few counts of this clone. CDR3 nucleotide sequence: TGTGCCAGCAGCTTAAGATCCACGGGACTCGCCCGCAATGAGCAGTTCTTC. This gives the protein CASSLRSTGLARNEQFF. The chain is built from TRBV11-2 and TRBJ2-1; D perhaps matches TRBD2 (6 bases). The CDR3 totals 17 residues. The germline V gene encodes CDR1 SGHAT and CDR2 FQNNGV. V lost 2 bases and J lost 6, with 20 bases in between.

The chain uses TRBV14 and TRBJ1-2, with no clear D. The germline V gene has CDR1 SGHDN and CDR2 FVKESK. The V gene lost 2 bases and the J gene lost 5 bases, with 9 bases spanning the gap. The CDR3 is 13 amino acids. Here the CDR3 reads CASSQSDLYGYTF. CDR3 DNA: TGTGCCAGCAGCCAATCTGATCTATATGGCTACACCTTC.

The V gene is TRBV5-6, the J gene TRBJ2-1, with 13 bases fitting TRBD2. J gave up 3 bases and V 2 bases, and 2 bases lay outside the gene matches. Germline CDR1 reads SGHDT; CDR2 reads YYEEEE. The CDR3 runs to 16 residues. This chain's CDR3 is CASSLLAGGVYNEQFF. The CDR3 DNA reads as TGTGCCAGCAGCTTACTAGCGGGGGGGGTCTACAATGAGCAGTTCTTC.

V usage is TRBV9 and J usage is TRBJ2-7, with 7 bases that match TRBD2. In germline, CDR1 is SGDLS, CDR2 YYNGEE. After removal of 4 bases from V and 5 bases from J, the junction contained 9 bases not matched to a gene. There are 14 residues in the CDR3. CDR3 nucleotides: TGTGCCAGCAGCCCCGAGGGAGGGTTCCACGAGCAGTACTTC. Protein product: CASSPEGGFHEQYF.

The chain is built from TRBV5-1 and TRBJ1-2; a possible D gene is TRBD1 (5 bases). Trimming took off 0 bases at V and 4 bases at J, with 7 bases between the two ends. Germline loops: CDR1 SGHRS, CDR2 YFSETQ. This CDR3 has 13 residues. Here the CDR3 reads CASSLEGRYGYTF. The CDR3 DNA follows: TGCGCCAGCAGCTTGGAGGGGCGCTATGGCTACACCTTC.

The rearrangement uses TRBV6-5 and TRBJ2-7; 13 bases line up with TRBD2. The CDR3 has 15 residues. J gave up 4 bases and V 5 bases, and 5 bases lay outside the gene matches. The germline CDR1 and CDR2 sequences are MNHEY and SVGAGI. The CDR3 spells CASSPTSGGLYEQYF. The CDR3 DNA is TGTGCCAGCAGTCCGACTAGCGGGGGGTTATACGAGCAGTACTTC.

This chain links TRBV5-1 with TRBJ2-5, with D perhaps matching TRBD2 (7 bases). The CDR3 covers 14 residues. Germline V gives CDR1 SGHRS, CDR2 YFSETQ. Between the trimmed V and J ends, which lost 4 bases and 1 base, there was a span of 11 bases. The CDR3 loop reads CASSGGGSQETQYF. CDR3 sequence (DNA): TGCGCCAGCAGCGGCGGGGGCAGCCAAGAGACCCAGTACTTC.

The chain couples TRBV5-1 to TRBJ2-5; 11 nucleotides line up with TRBD2. Germline V gene lookup returns CDR1 SGHRS and CDR2 YFSETQ. V gave up 7 bases and J gave up 3 bases; unmatched junction bases: 2. CDR3 length equals 13 residues. CDR3 in amino acids: CASSGLAEETQYF. CDR3 coding DNA: TGCGCCAGCTCGGGACTAGCGGAAGAGACCCAGTACTTC.

The chain employs TRBV19 and TRBJ1-2, with 8 bases matching TRBD1. Trimming took 8 bases from V and 5 from J; bases not matched to a gene: 7. CDR1 and CDR2 from the germline V gene are LNHDA and SQIVND (reference sequence). This CDR3 is 13 amino acids long. CDR3 amino acids: CASGRQGWYGYTF. CDR3 coding DNA: TGTGCCAGTGGCAGACAGGGGTGGTATGGCTACACCTTC.

Worth noting for this clone: No DNA is shown, since the ends of the CDR3 on it are uncertain; the CDR3 is the one TCRdb lists. The chain employs TRBV2 and TRBJ2-5; the D call of TRBD2 is as the table states it, not checked on the DNA. The CDR3 totals 13 residues, both ends included. Germline CDR1 and CDR2: SNHLY and FYNNEI. The chain's CDR3 is CASSEPFLWTQYF.

The chain carries TRBV4-2 and TRBJ2-3; TRBD1 might be the D (6 bases). CDR3 length: 15 amino acids. The V end lost 4 bases, the J end lost 4 bases, and 15 bases lay between the germline ends. The germline V gene encodes CDR1 LGHNA and CDR2 YNFKEQ. CDR3 sequence (DNA): TGTGCCAGCAGCCCGGGGACATTCGCCCCAGATACGCAGTATTTT. This sequence encodes CASSPGTFAPDTQYF.

The V gene is TRBV4-2, the J gene TRBJ2-4, with D perhaps matching TRBD2 (5 bases). Trimming stripped 1 base from V and 0 bases from J, with 10 bases between. This CDR3 has 16 residues. The germline V gene encodes CDR1 LGHNA and CDR2 YNFKEQ. CDR3 in amino acids: CASSQAAGLAKNIQYF. The CDR3 coding sequence is TGTGCCAGCAGCCAAGCCGCGGGTTTAGCCAAAAACATTCAGTACTTC.

This chain connects TRBV4-1 to TRBJ1-1; the match to TRBD1 covers 8 bases. CDR3 size: 17 residues. The V segment lost 1 base and the J segment 5 bases; nucleotides outside the gene matches: 12. Germline values: CDR1 MGHRA, CDR2 YSYEKL. The CDR3 sequence is CASSQGPGGRWGTEAFF. For the CDR3, the DNA is TGCGCCAGCAGCCAAGGACCAGGGGGCAGATGGGGGACTGAAGCTTTCTTT.

The rearrangement links TRBV27 to TRBJ1-5; 7 bases line up with TRBD1. The V gene's germline CDR1 is MNHEY and CDR2 SMNVEV (reference sequence). V was pared by 8 bases and J by 11 bases, with 18 bases of the junction left unmatched. The CDR3 length is 15 residues. As DNA, the CDR3 is TGTGCCAGCGCGGACCACGGGACAGATACGGCGGCCCAGCATTTT. This encodes CASADHGTDTAAQHF.

This chain connects TRBV7-9 to TRBJ1-3, with 8 positions matching TRBD1. The germline CDR1 and CDR2 sequences are SEHNR and FQNEAQ (reference sequence). Unmatched junction bases numbered 9, after V lost 6 bases and J lost 8 bases. The length of the CDR3 is 14 residues. DNA for the CDR3: TGTGCCAGCAGTTTCGGACAGGGATGGGACACCATATATTTT. This encodes CASSFGQGWDTIYF.

The V and J genes are TRBV9 and TRBJ1-6; D might be TRBD1 (6 bases). The V end lost 4 bases, the J end lost 0 bases, and 8 bases lay between the germline ends. Germline lookup yields CDR1 SGDLS and CDR2 YYNGEE. This CDR3 has 15 amino acids. The CDR3 reads CASSPRGSYNSPLHF. The DNA for the CDR3 is TGTGCCAGCAGCCCCAGGGGCTCCTATAATTCACCCCTCCACTTT.

The rearrangement links TRBV19 to TRBJ1-1; a weak D match, TRBD1 (6 bases). CDR1 is LNHDA, CDR2 SQIVND, per germline (reference sequence). The CDR3 has 17 residues. V shed 2 bases and J shed 6 bases, with 22 bases lying between them. CDR3 DNA sequence: TGTGCCAGTAGTATATTCCGAAGTACAGGGAAGAGCGCTGAAGCTTTCTTT. Protein product: CASSIFRSTGKSAEAFF.

This clone has only a few counts. This rearrangement joins TRBV5-1 to TRBJ2-1; TRBD1 matches 7 bases. The V gene's germline CDR1 is SGHRS and CDR2 YFSETQ. V was clipped by 6 bases and J by 6 bases; unmatched bases: 3. This CDR3 contains 12 residues. The CDR3 is CASTRQGNEQFF. The CDR3 nucleotides read TGCGCCAGCACCCGACAGGGCAATGAGCAGTTCTTC. Full variable domain (outside the CDR3, taken from reference TRBV5-1 and TRBJ2-1): KAGVTQTPRYLIKTRGQQVTLSCSPISGHRSVSWYQQTPGQGLQFLFEYFSETQRNKGNFPGRFSGRQFSNSRSEMNVSTLELGDSALYLCASTRQGNEQFFGPGTRLTVL.

Only a few counts were recorded for this clone. V is TRBV9 and J is TRBJ1-4, with D uncertain. Trimming left V 3 bases short and J 0 bases short, with 6 bases between. Germline V gene sequence: CDR1 SGDLS, CDR2 YYNGEE. The CDR3 covers 14 residues. In nucleotides, the CDR3 is TGTGCCAGCAGCGGTCGAGCAACTAATGAAAAACTGTTTTTT. This encodes CASSGRATNEKLFF.

This clone was observed a few times. The chain joins TRBV6-5 to TRBJ1-5; no firm D call. With 2 bases removed from V and 7 bases from J, the gap between germline ends came to 9 bases. Germline V CDR1 and CDR2: MNHEY, SVGAGI. The CDR3 is 13 amino acids. CDR3 DNA sequence: TGTGCCAGCAGTTACGGAAGGGAGCAGCCCCAGCATTTT. Translation gives CASSYGREQPQHF.

The chain joins TRBV11-2 to TRBJ2-2; D call uncertain. The CDR3 contains 16 residues. CDR1 is SGHAT and CDR2 is FQNNGV in the germline V gene. V lost 1 base and J lost 5, with 14 bases in between. In nucleotides, the CDR3 is TGTGCCAGCAGCTTAGCCCGACACCCATGGACCGGGGAGCTGTTTTTT. Its protein product is CASSLARHPWTGELFF.

This chain links TRBV28 with TRBJ1-5; 8 nucleotides align to TRBD1. This CDR3 has 16 residues. J gave up 5 bases and V 6 bases, and 12 bases lay outside the gene matches. Germline V gives CDR1 MDHEN, CDR2 SYDVKM. The CDR3: CASRRDRGHTYQPQHF. The CDR3, as DNA: TGTGCCAGCAGGAGAGACAGGGGACATACTTATCAGCCCCAGCATTTT.

In its sample, this clone is medium-sized. The chain is built from TRBV6-6 and TRBJ1-5; 9 bases agree with TRBD1. V dropped 6 bases and J dropped 1; count of bases not matched to a gene: 4. The CDR3 spans 15 residues. In germline, CDR1 is MNHNY, CDR2 SVGAGI (reference sequence). CDR3 DNA sequence: TGTGCCAGCAGCCTAACAGGGGGCAGCAATCAGCCCCAGCATTTT. Protein product: CASSLTGGSNQPQHF.